This entry lists 9 T cell receptor beta chains sequenced from one sample in a study of response to subunit inactivated influenza vaccine (dated by TCRdb to between 2018 and 2020). Libraries were prepared through RT-PCR. TCRdb shows the sequencer as Illumina HiSeq 2500. TCRdb trimmed the raw reads at Q25, called clones with MiXCR and kept productive beta chains. Each CDR3 protein gets just one entry, which takes the most common genes and DNA from the rows behind it. This sample is represented by 250,000 to 350,000 distinct CDR3 sequences; roughly 22% of them were singletons. The ten largest clonotypes hold 10% to 13% of the sample. Sequences were derived from PBMCs from blood, sampled less than 22 months after vaccination. The source of these receptors is a man in his fifties or sixties who received an inactivated influenza vaccine. Donor details come from another sample of the same person, matched by shared clones.

The gene calls are TRBV19 and TRBJ1-5; D remains ambiguous. Germline CDR1 is LNHDA and CDR2 is SQIVND (reference sequence). The V end was cut by 1 base, the J end by 3 bases, with 10 bases between. The CDR3 is 15 residues long. For the CDR3, the DNA is TGTGCCAGTAGTATAGCGGCAGGCGACAATCAGCCCCAGCATTTT. Amino acid sequence: CASSIAAGDNQPQHF.

The sample holds many counts of this clonotype. The V gene is TRBV6-1, the J gene TRBJ1-4; D is perhaps TRBD1 (5 bases). The CDR3 contains 15 residues. CDR1 is MNHNS and CDR2 is SASEGT in the germline V gene. Trimming shortened V by 5 bases and J by 6 bases, and 16 bases separated the two germline ends. The DNA of the CDR3 is TGTGCCAGCAGTCCCCTCGGAGGGGCCTATGAAAAACTGTTTTTT. Translated, it gives CASSPLGGAYEKLFF.

In nucleotides, the CDR3 is TGTGCCAGCAGCTGGGACACGGGAGAGACCCAGTACTTC. It codes for CASSWDTGETQYF. V gene TRBV7-2 combines with J gene TRBJ2-5; D is perhaps TRBD1 (6 bases). The V and J ends lost 4 bases and 4 bases respectively, with 10 bases between them. The CDR3 runs to 13 residues. CDR1 and CDR2 from the germline V gene are SGHTA and FQGNSA. Filled out from reference TRBV7-2 and TRBJ2-5, the complete variable domain reads GAGVSQSPSNKVTEKGKDVELRCDPISGHTALYWYRQSLGQGLEFLIYFQGNSAPDKSGLPSDRFSAERTGGSVSTLTIQRTQQEDSAVYLCASSWDTGETQYFGPGTRLLVL.

This sequence joins TRBV20-1 and TRBJ2-1; D uncertain. The CDR3 extends over 11 amino acids. V dropped 0 bases and J dropped 3 bases, with 0 bases sitting between them. Germline-derived CDR1 and CDR2 are DFQATT and SNEGSKA (reference sequence). CDR3 in DNA: TGCAGTGCTAGAGACTACAATGAGCAGTTCTTC. This translates into CSARDYNEQFF.

Many counts were recorded for this clonotype. This chain connects TRBV20-1 to TRBJ1-2, with TRBD1 as a possible D gene (5 bases). Germline values: CDR1 DFQATT, CDR2 SNEGSKA (reference sequence). CDR3 length equals 17 residues. Between the trimmed V and J ends, which lost 0 bases and 0 bases, there was a span of 17 bases. The CDR3 sequence is CSARELAGTSSNYGYTF. CDR3 bases: TGCAGTGCTAGAGAGTTAGCCGGGACGTCTTCTAACTATGGCTACACCTTC.

This clonotype was seen ten or more times. The genes are TRBV4-3 and TRBJ2-2; TRBD2 might be the D (6 bases). This CDR3 comprises 17 residues. CDR1 is LGHNA, CDR2 YSLEER, per germline. Trimming removed 2 bases at V and 0 bases at J, with 13 bases between. CDR3 loop: CASSQRPAGTNTGELFF. The CDR3 nucleotides read TGCGCCAGCAGCCAACGGCCGGCGGGGACGAACACCGGGGAGCTGTTTTTT.

The CDR3 region is CAIRVGQGSDTQYF. The CDR3 nucleotides are TGTGCCATCAGGGTGGGACAGGGGTCAGATACGCAGTATTTT. The chain couples TRBV10-3 to TRBJ2-3; 10 positions match TRBD1. Per germline, CDR1 ENHRY and CDR2 SYGVKD. This CDR3 region has 14 residues. Losses at the gene ends were 6 bases for V and 4 bases for J; bases not matched to a gene: 4.

This sequence joins TRBV28 and TRBJ2-7; D ambiguous. CDR1 is MDHEN and CDR2 is SYDVKM in the germline V gene. Deletions cut 4 bases from V and 4 bases from J, with 14 bases between. The CDR3 extends over 14 amino acids. CDR3 DNA: TGTGCCAGCAGTTCCTACGACCCCCCTTACGAGCAGTACTTC. This sequence encodes CASSSYDPPYEQYF.

A note on this clonotype: This is likely a read error, given that the CDR3 carries no conserved phenylalanine or tryptophan at its end. This rearrangement joins TRBV27 to TRBJ1-6; D is possibly TRBD1 (6 bases). V gave up 6 bases and J gave up 2 bases, with 14 bases separating them. Germline lookup yields CDR1 MNHEY and CDR2 SMNVEV (reference sequence). CDR3 length: 16 amino acids. CDR3 in amino acids: CASRTNRVAYNSPLHS. For the CDR3, the DNA is TGTGCCAGCAGGACGAACAGGGTGGCCTATAATTCACCCCTCCACTCT.